Each of the 15 T cell receptor beta chains below was sequenced from the same sample in a study of cytomegalovirus exposure and HLA in healthy donors. The method was immunoSEQ multiplex PCR; TCRdb's version includes in-frame clones alone and lacks a portion of them. The table records approximately 150,000 clones, roughly 86% of them present only once. The sample comprised PBMCs. The receptors derive from a young man in good health and CMV-seropositive.

This clone was seen only a few times. This same CDR3 is encoded by further DNA sequences in the sample. V usage is TRBV29-1 and J usage is TRBJ1-1; D is possibly TRBD1 (5 bases). The CDR3 is 11 residues long. Germline loops: CDR1 SQVTM, CDR2 ANQGSEA. The V end lost 5 bases, the J end lost 1 base, and 5 bases lay between the germline ends. Here the CDR3 DNA reads TGCAGCGTTACAGGGAACACTGAAGCTTTCTTT. Amino acids: CSVTGNTEAFF.

The gene calls are TRBV7-9 and TRBJ2-7; 14 nucleotides agree with TRBD2. V lost 6 bases and J lost 2; bases outside the gene matches: 3. Germline V CDR1 and CDR2: SEHNR, FQNEAQ (reference sequence). The CDR3 has 15 amino acids. The CDR3 nucleotides read TGTGCCAGCAGTCAGGGACTAGCGGGAGCCTACGAGCAGTACTTC. Protein product: CASSQGLAGAYEQYF. Drawing the rest from reference TRBV7-9 and TRBJ2-7, the complete variable domain is DTGVSQNPRHKITKRGQNVTFRCDPISEHNRLYWYRQTLGQGPEFLTYFQNEAQLEKSRLLSDRFSAERPKGSFSTLEIQRTEQGDSAMYLCASSQGLAGAYEQYFGPGTRLTVT.

The V gene is TRBV9, the J gene TRBJ2-7, with D perhaps matching TRBD2 (6 bases). Trimming cost V 0 bases and J 8 bases, with 15 bases left between them. This CDR3 is built from 14 residues. The germline V gene encodes CDR1 SGDLS and CDR2 YYNGEE. The CDR3 sequence: CASSVDRRGAKQYF. CDR3 DNA sequence: TGTGCCAGCAGCGTAGATCGGCGGGGAGCGAAGCAGTACTTC.

The count of this clone is one. The genes are TRBV11-2 and TRBJ2-6, with 8 bases identical to TRBD2. Germline trimming cut 5 bases from V and 18 bases from J; bases unmatched to any gene: 18. This CDR3 comprises 15 residues. The germline gives CDR1 SGHAT, CDR2 FQNNGV. The CDR3 loop is CASSRAGGFSSQQTF. The CDR3 nucleotides are TGTGCCAGCAGCAGGGCGGGGGGTTTCTCATCCCAACAGACTTTC.

The chain carries TRBV18 and TRBJ1-2; the match to TRBD1 covers 8 bases. Germline CDR1 KGHSH, CDR2 LQKENI. The CDR3 consists of 14 residues. After removal of 3 bases from V and 3 bases from J, the junction contained 3 bases not matched to a gene. For the CDR3, the DNA is TGTGCCAGCTCACCCGGACAGGGTTACTATGGCTACACCTTC. Its translation: CASSPGQGYYGYTF.

The chain recombines TRBV4-2 with TRBJ2-7; 8 bases are a match to TRBD1. Germline CDR1 LGHNA, CDR2 YNFKEQ. V was clipped by 1 base and J by 2 bases; unmatched bases: 1. The CDR3 covers 14 residues. CDR3 region: CASSQVDRAYEQYF. DNA for the CDR3: TGTGCCAGCAGCCAAGTGGACAGGGCCTACGAGCAGTACTTC.

This clone was seen only a few times. The rearrangement joins TRBV6-6 to TRBJ1-5; D may be TRBD1 (6 bases). Germline V gene data show CDR1 as MNHNY and CDR2 as SVGAGI (reference sequence). The V end lost 1 base, the J end lost 4 bases, and 11 bases lay between the germline ends. This CDR3 has 15 amino acids. This chain's CDR3 is CASSYWTDDNQPQHF. DNA for the CDR3: TGTGCCAGCAGTTACTGGACAGACGATAATCAGCCCCAGCATTTT.

J is TRBJ2-1 and V is TRBV4-1; 9 bases are a match to TRBD2. This CDR3 comprises 15 residues. Trimming cost V 1 base and J 7 bases; bases outside gene matches: 5. CDR1 is MGHRA, CDR2 YSYEKL, per germline. The CDR3 sequence: CASSQGRGGGNEQFF. DNA for the CDR3: TGCGCCAGCAGCCAAGGGCGGGGGGGCGGGAATGAGCAGTTCTTC.

Only one count was recorded for this clone. V gene TRBV7-2 combines with J gene TRBJ1-2; 7 positions match TRBD1. CDR3 length: 12 residues. Germline-derived CDR1 and CDR2 are SGHTA and FQGNSA. V was clipped by 6 bases and J by 6 bases; unmatched bases: 4. CDR3 in amino acids: CASRLGGDGYTF. The CDR3 nucleotides are TGTGCCAGCAGGCTAGGGGGCGATGGCTACACCTTC.

The table lists this clone with a count of one. The chain employs TRBV6-5 and TRBJ1-1, with no clear D. CDR3 length equals 13 residues. Trimming stripped 7 bases from V and 4 bases from J, with 13 bases between. Germline lookup yields CDR1 MNHEY and CDR2 SVGAGI. CDR3 sequence (DNA): TGTGCCAGCAAGTGGAATACGGGCACTGAAGCTTTCTTT. Translating gives CASKWNTGTEAFF.

V is TRBV12-5 and J is TRBJ2-1; D is uncertain. Germline loops: CDR1 LGHNT, CDR2 FRNRAP. CDR3 length: 12 amino acids. Trimming cost V 6 bases and J 15 bases, with 18 bases left between them. The CDR3: CASGLGPGGRFF. The DNA of the CDR3 is TGTGCTAGTGGACTCGGCCCCGGCGGTAGGTTCTTC.

The rearrangement uses TRBV5-1 and TRBJ2-5, with 12 bases that match TRBD1. The germline V gene encodes CDR1 SGHRS and CDR2 YFSETQ. V shed 2 bases and J 5 bases; nucleotides not matched to a gene: 7. The CDR3 consists of 16 residues. For the CDR3, the DNA is TGCGCCAGCAGCTTCGGGACAGGGGGCTACCGGGAGACCCAGTACTTC. This codes for CASSFGTGGYRETQYF.

The chain joins TRBV9 to TRBJ1-2; possible D gene TRBD1, 6 bases. V dropped 4 bases and J dropped 1 base, with 11 bases sitting between them. This CDR3 comprises 14 residues. Germline CDR1 SGDLS, CDR2 YYNGEE. The CDR3 sequence: CASSPWTDNYGYTF. The CDR3 nucleotides are TGTGCCAGCAGCCCCTGGACAGATAACTATGGCTACACCTTC.

The chain uses TRBV4-1 and TRBJ2-2, with TRBD1 identical over 10 bases. CDR1 is MGHRA and CDR2 is YSYEKL in the germline V gene. V lost 4 bases to trimming and J lost 6 bases; unmatched junction nucleotides: 5. This CDR3 is built from 15 residues. CDR3: CASSLGGQGAGELFF. CDR3 bases: TGCGCCAGCAGCCTAGGAGGACAGGGGGCCGGGGAGCTGTTTTTT.

This clone appeared a few times. Compared with germline, one end of the junction differs, possibly owing to a read error. The chain links TRBV7-7 to TRBJ2-2; TRBD1 might be the D (5 bases). Germline V gene data show CDR1 as SSHAT and CDR2 as FNYEAQ (reference sequence). The CDR3 consists of 15 residues. CDR3 in DNA: TGTGCTAGCAGCGCATACACAGGGAACACCGGGGAGCTGTTTTTT. The encoded protein is CASSAYTGNTGELFF.